This T cell receptor beta chain emerged from a study of beta chain features in type 1 diabetes. The table lists this clone with a few counts. Germline V gene lookup returns CDR1 SGHDN and CDR2 FVKESK. CDR3 length equals 15 residues. V lost 0 bases and J lost 11, with 17 bases in between. Markers CD45RO/CCR7/CD25/CD127/CD95/CD27 served to sort CD4+ naive, central memory, regulatory and stem cell-like memory cells. Every bit of the isolated RNA underwent reverse transcription, so sequencing read expressed TCRB transcripts. Here immunoSEQ multiplex PCR was the method, and the copy in TCRdb shows in-frame clones only, minus some. This table holds fewer than 200,000 clones, approximately 13% found once.

Sequencing was performed on central memory CD4+ T cells from blood. V is TRBV14 and J is TRBJ2-1; D unresolved. This receptor was taken from a woman under 30 in good health. CDR3 sequence: CASSQDLWPQPKQFF. For the CDR3, the DNA is TGTGCCAGCAGCCAAGACCTGTGGCCCCAACCGAAGCAGTTCTTC.